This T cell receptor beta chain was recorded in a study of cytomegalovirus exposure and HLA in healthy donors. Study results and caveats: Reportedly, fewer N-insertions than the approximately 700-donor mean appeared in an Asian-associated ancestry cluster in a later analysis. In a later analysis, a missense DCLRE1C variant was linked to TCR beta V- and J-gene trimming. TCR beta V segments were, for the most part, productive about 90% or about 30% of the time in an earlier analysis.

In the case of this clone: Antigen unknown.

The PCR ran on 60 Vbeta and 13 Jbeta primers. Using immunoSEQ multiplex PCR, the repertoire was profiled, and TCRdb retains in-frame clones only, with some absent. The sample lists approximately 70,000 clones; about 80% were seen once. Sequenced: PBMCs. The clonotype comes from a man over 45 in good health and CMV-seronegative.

CDR3 bases: TGTGCCAGCAGTTCCGACAGGCATAACTATGGCTACACCTTC. Translation gives CASSSDRHNYGYTF. V usage is TRBV7-8 and J usage is TRBJ1-2, with TRBD1 as a possible D gene (6 bases). The germline gives CDR1 SGHVS, CDR2 FQNEAQ. Trimming cost V 6 bases and J 1 base, with 12 bases left between them. The CDR3 has 14 residues.